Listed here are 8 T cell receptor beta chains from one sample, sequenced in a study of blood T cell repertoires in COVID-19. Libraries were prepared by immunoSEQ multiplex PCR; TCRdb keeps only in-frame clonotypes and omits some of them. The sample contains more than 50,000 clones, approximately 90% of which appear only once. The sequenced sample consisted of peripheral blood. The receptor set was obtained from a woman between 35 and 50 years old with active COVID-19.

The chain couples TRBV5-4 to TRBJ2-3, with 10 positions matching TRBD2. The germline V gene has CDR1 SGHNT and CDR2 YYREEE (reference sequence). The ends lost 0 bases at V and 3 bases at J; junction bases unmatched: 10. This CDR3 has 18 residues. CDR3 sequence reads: CASSLAVIAGGRTDTQYF. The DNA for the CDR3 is TGTGCCAGCAGCTTGGCCGTGATAGCGGGGGGCCGAACAGATACGCAGTATTTT.

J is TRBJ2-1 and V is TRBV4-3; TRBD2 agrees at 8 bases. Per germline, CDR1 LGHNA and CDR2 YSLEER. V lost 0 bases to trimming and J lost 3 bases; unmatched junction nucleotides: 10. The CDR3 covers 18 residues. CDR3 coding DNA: TGCGCCAGCAGCCAAGATTCCTTACAGCGGGGGATCTACAATGAGCAGTTCTTC. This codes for CASSQDSLQRGIYNEQFF.

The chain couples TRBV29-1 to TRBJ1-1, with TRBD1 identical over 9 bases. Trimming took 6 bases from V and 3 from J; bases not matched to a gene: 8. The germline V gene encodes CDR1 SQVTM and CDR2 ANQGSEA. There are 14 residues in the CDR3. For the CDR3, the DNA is TGCAGCGTGTCCCGGGACAGGGCGGACACTGAAGCTTTCTTT. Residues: CSVSRDRADTEAFF.

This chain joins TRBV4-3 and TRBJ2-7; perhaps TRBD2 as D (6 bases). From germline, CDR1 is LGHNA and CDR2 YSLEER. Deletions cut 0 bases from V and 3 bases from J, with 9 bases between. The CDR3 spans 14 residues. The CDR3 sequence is CASSQDKGGYEQYF. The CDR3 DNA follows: TGCGCCAGCAGCCAAGATAAGGGAGGCTACGAGCAGTACTTC.

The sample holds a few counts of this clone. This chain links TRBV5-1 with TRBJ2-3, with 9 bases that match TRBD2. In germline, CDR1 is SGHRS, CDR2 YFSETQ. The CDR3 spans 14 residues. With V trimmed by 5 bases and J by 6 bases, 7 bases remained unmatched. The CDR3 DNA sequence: TGCGCCAGCAGTCTCGGGACTAGCAGGGATACGCAGTATTTT. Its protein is CASSLGTSRDTQYF.

The DNA of the CDR3 is TGCGCCAGCAGCTTGGGGGGACAGGTCACAGATACGCAGTATTTT. It yields the protein CASSLGGQVTDTQYF. The V and J genes are TRBV5-1 and TRBJ2-3; 8 positions match TRBD1. V lost 0 bases to trimming and J lost 2 bases; unmatched junction nucleotides: 2. Germline assignment: CDR1 SGHRS and CDR2 YFSETQ. The CDR3 runs to 15 residues. The full variable domain, completed using reference TRBV5-1 and TRBJ2-3, is KAGVTQTPRYLIKTRGQQVTLSCSPISGHRSVSWYQQTPGQGLQFLFEYFSETQRNKGNFPGRFSGRQFSNSRSEMNVSTLELGDSALYLCASSLGGQVTDTQYFGPGTRLTVL.

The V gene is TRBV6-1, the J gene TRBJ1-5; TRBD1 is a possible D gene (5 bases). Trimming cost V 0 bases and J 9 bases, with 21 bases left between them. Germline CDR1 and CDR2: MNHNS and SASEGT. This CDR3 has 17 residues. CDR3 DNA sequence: TGTGCCAGCAGTGAAGCTACAGGACCCCCCTTAGTTCGGCCCCAGCATTTT. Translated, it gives CASSEATGPPLVRPQHF.

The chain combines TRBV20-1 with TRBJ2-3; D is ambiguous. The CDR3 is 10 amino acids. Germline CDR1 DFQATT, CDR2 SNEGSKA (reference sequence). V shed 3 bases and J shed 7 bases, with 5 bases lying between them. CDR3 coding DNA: TGCAGTGCTAGTGACAATACGCAGTATTTT. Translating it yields CSASDNTQYF.